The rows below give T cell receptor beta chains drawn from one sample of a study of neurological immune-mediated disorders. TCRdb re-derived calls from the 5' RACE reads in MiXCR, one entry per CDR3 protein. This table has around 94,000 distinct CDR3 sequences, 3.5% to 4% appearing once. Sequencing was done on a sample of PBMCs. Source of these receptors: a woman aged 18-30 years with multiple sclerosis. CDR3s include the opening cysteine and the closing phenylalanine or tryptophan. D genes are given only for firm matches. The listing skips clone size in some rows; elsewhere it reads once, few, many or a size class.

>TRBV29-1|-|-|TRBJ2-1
CSAKRWQGLGNEQFF
TGCAGCGCAAAGAGGTGGCAGGGGCTCGGGAATGAGCAGTTCTTC
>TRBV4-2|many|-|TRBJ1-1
CASSHTLGKGGTEAFF
TGTGCCAGCAGCCACACACTCGGAAAGGGAGGTACTGAAGCTTTCTTT
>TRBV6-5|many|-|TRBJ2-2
CASLPDQNTGELFF
TGTGCCAGCCTCCCTGACCAGAACACCGGGGAGCTGTTTTTT
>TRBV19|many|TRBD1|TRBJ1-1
CASSPTGYVTEAFF
TGTGCCAGTAGCCCGACAGGGTACGTCACTGAAGCTTTCTTT
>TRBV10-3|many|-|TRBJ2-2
CAISRTATENTGELFF
TGTGCCATCAGTAGGACGGCGACGGAGAACACCGGGGAGCTGTTTTTT
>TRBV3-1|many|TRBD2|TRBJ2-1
CASSQRRGLAGYNEQFF
TGTGCCAGCAGCCAAAGGAGGGGACTAGCGGGGTACAATGAGCAGTTCTTC
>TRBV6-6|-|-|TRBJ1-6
CASSYSGGLGSTLNF
TGTGCCAGCAGTTACTCGGGGGGGCTAGGCTCAACCCTCAACTTT
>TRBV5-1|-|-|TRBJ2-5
CASSLDRGRGQYF
TGCGCCAGCAGCTTGGATCGGGGCCGCGGCCAGTACTTC
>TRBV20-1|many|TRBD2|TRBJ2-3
CSASPGTSGTDTQYF
TGCAGTGCTAGTCCCGGGACTAGCGGCACAGATACGCAGTATTTT
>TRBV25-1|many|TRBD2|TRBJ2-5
CASSGFARASGSVRGETQYF
TGTGCCAGCAGTGGATTCGCCCGGGCTAGCGGGAGTGTACGGGGAGAGACCCAGTACTTC